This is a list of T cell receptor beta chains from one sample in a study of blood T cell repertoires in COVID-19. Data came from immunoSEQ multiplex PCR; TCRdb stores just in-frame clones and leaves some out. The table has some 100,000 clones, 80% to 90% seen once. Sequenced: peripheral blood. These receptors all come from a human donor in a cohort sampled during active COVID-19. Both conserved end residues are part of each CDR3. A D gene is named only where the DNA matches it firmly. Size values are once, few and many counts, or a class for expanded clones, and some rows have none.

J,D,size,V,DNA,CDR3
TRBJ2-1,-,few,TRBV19,TGTGCCAGTAGTATAGTAAAGTTGACAGCCCACAATGAGCAGTTCTTC,CASSIVKLTAHNEQFF
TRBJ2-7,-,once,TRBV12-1,TGTGCCAGCAGCCTTCGGAGCGAGCAGTACTTC,CASSLRSEQYF
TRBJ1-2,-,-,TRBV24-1,TGTGCCACCAGTGAGAATTATAGCGGTGGCTACACCTTC,CATSENYSGGYTF
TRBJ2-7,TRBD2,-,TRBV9,TGTGCCAGCAGCGCGGGGCTAGCGGGGGCTCCCTACGAGCAGTACTTC,CASSAGLAGAPYEQYF
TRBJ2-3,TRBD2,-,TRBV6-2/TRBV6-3,TGTGCCAGCAGCCACAAACTAGCGGGATACTCCACAGATACGCAGTATTTT,CASSHKLAGYSTDTQYF
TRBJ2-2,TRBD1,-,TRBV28,TGTGCCAGCAGTTTTCCGGGACAGCTGGTGGCCGGGGAGCTGTTTTTT,CASSFPGQLVAGELFF
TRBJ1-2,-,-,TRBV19,TGTGCCAGTAGTATTGGTTCAGGGCCCTATGGCTACACCTTC,CASSIGSGPYGYTF
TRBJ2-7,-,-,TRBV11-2,TGTGCCAGCAGCCGACAGTCCGGGGAGCAGTACTTC,CASSRQSGEQYF
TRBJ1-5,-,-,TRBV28,TGTGCCAGCAGTTACAGGGTCGACCAGCCCCAGCATTTT,CASSYRVDQPQHF
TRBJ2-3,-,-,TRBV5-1,TGCGCCAGCAGCTTGGCGAGTCCTAGCACAGATACGCAGTATTTT,CASSLASPSTDTQYF
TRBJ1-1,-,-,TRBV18,TGTGCCAGCTCACCACCAATGGTTTCGCAGACTGAAGCTTTCTTT,CASSPPMVSQTEAFF
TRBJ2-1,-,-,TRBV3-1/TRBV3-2,TGTGCCAGCAGCCAAGATCAAACAGGACCCGGGACTCTCTACAATGAGCAGTTCTTC,CASSQDQTGPGTLYNEQFF
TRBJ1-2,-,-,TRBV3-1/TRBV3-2,TGTGCCAGCAGCCAAGTTCACAACCCTACCTTC,CASSQVHNPTF
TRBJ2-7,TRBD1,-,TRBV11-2,TGTGCCAGCAACCGACTCAGGGGGCTTTCCTACGAGCAGTACTTC,CASNRLRGLSYEQYF
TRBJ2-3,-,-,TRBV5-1,TGCGCCAGCAGCTTGGGAGCTAGCACAGATACGCAGTATTTT,CASSLGASTDTQYF
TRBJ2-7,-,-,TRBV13,TGTGCCAGCAGCCGCCTCACTTCAGGGGCGTACGAGCAGTACTTC,CASSRLTSGAYEQYF